This T cell receptor (beta chain) came from a study of blood T cell repertoires in COVID-19. As originally analysed: The assay estimated nucleated cells by amplifying reference gene primers. TCRdb's copy holds only in-frame clones and misses some; the assay was immunoSEQ multiplex PCR. V, J and clone size are taken as reported in that table, and D and trimming were inferred from the DNA itself. The sample lists some 170,000 clones, approximately 88% occurring once. V lost 5 bases, J lost 4 bases, and 8 bases lay in between. The CDR3 contains 12 residues. This clonotype originated in an elderly woman with active or convalescent COVID-19. The chain carries TRBV12-3 or TRBV12-4 and TRBJ1-2; D uncertain. The sequenced sample was peripheral blood. The DNA of the CDR3 is TGTGCCAGCAGTCATGAGGGCTATGGCTACACCTTC. Its translation: CASSHEGYGYTF.